A single sample is the source of the 32 T cell receptor beta chains below, sequenced in a study of beta chain features in type 1 diabetes. All of the isolated RNA was reverse transcribed, so expressed TCRB transcripts were sequenced. The assay was immunoSEQ multiplex PCR, and TCRdb's table has in-frame clones only and misses some. The sample shows tens of thousands of clones, 59% of them seen only once. Sample: Tregs from blood. These receptors originate from a woman aged 18-30 years in good health.

V gene TRBV27 combines with J gene TRBJ2-2; D gene unclear. The CDR3 contains 13 residues. In germline, CDR1 is MNHEY, CDR2 SMNVEV (reference sequence). V lost 5 bases and J 0 bases, leaving 4 bases between the germline ends. The CDR3 bases are TGTGCCAGCAGTGAGGCGAACACCGGGGAGCTGTTTTTT. As protein: CASSEANTGELFF.

This clone was counted a few times. The chain uses TRBV7-9 and TRBJ2-1; 11 nucleotides line up with TRBD2. The CDR3 runs to 15 residues. Germline CDR1 SEHNR, CDR2 FQNEAQ (reference sequence). Trimming at V came to 5 bases and at J to 12 bases, leaving 12 bases not matched to a gene. CDR3 nucleotide sequence: TGTGCCAGCAGCGATACGGGACTAGCGGACTTAAGGCAGTTCTTC. Encoded protein: CASSDTGLADLRQFF. The variable domain in full, with the rest retrieved from reference TRBV7-9 and TRBJ2-1, is DTGVSQNPRHKITKRGQNVTFRCDPISEHNRLYWYRQTLGQGPEFLTYFQNEAQLEKSRLLSDRFSAERPKGSFSTLEIQRTEQGDSAMYLCASSDTGLADLRQFFGPGTRLTVL.

This chain joins TRBV2 and TRBJ1-5; 7 nucleotides match TRBD1. V lost 2 bases and J lost 6; bases outside the gene matches: 7. Germline V gene data show CDR1 as SNHLY and CDR2 as FYNNEI. This CDR3 has 15 residues. CDR3 protein: CASSETTGIGQPQHF. CDR3 sequence (DNA): TGTGCCAGCAGTGAAACGACAGGGATCGGTCAGCCCCAGCATTTT.

The V and J genes are TRBV7-2 and TRBJ2-2, with a possible D match to TRBD2 (7 bases). Germline CDR1 SGHTA, CDR2 FQGNSA. There are 16 residues in the CDR3. V lost 6 bases, J lost 0 bases, and 14 bases lay in between. CDR3: CASRGRGGPNTGELFF. The CDR3, as DNA: TGTGCCAGCAGGGGAAGGGGGGGTCCGAACACCGGGGAGCTGTTTTTT.

The chain uses TRBV7-2 and TRBJ2-1, with 7 bases lining up with TRBD2. Losses at the gene ends were 5 bases for V and 0 bases for J; bases not matched to a gene: 4. This CDR3 spans 15 amino acids. Germline assignment: CDR1 SGHTA and CDR2 FQGNSA. The CDR3 protein is CASSLSGHSYNEQFF. In DNA, the CDR3 is TGTGCCAGCAGCCTTAGCGGGCACTCCTACAATGAGCAGTTCTTC.

This clone has only one observation. V and J are TRBV30 and TRBJ1-1, with a weak D call TRBD1 (6 bases). V was shortened by 2 bases and J by 1 base, with 11 bases between the two germline ends. The CDR3 has 14 residues. Per germline, CDR1 GTSNPN and CDR2 SVGIG (reference sequence). This chain's CDR3 is CAWSPWTANTEAFF. Written as DNA, the CDR3 is TGTGCCTGGAGTCCTTGGACAGCGAACACTGAAGCTTTCTTT.

The chain couples TRBV7-2 to TRBJ2-7; 9 bases are shared with TRBD2. Trimming cost V 5 bases and J 7 bases; bases outside gene matches: 9. Looked up from germline, CDR1 is SGHTA and CDR2 is FQGNSA. The CDR3 has 14 residues. As DNA, the CDR3 is TGTGCCAGCAGCACTCAGCGGGGGGCCGGGGAGCAGTACTTC. Its protein product is CASSTQRGAGEQYF.

The chain carries TRBV2 and TRBJ2-1; D is perhaps TRBD1 (7 bases). CDR3 length: 15 amino acids. V gave up 6 bases and J gave up 9 bases, with 21 bases separating them. Per the germline V gene, CDR1 is SNHLY and CDR2 is FYNNEI. CDR3 residues: CASRRQGTLGGEQFF. CDR3 DNA sequence: TGTGCCAGCAGGCGACAGGGCACCCTGGGGGGTGAGCAGTTCTTC.

The chain combines TRBV11-2 with TRBJ2-1; tentatively, D is TRBD1 (5 bases). With 5 bases removed from V and 7 bases from J, the gap between germline ends came to 9 bases. The CDR3 is 12 amino acids. Per the germline V gene, CDR1 is SGHAT and CDR2 is FQNNGV. DNA of the CDR3: TGTGCCAGCAGCCAAGGGGCAAATGAGCAGTTCTTC. Amino acids: CASSQGANEQFF.

The gene calls are TRBV29-1 and TRBJ1-3; TRBD1 is a possible D gene (6 bases). Trimming took off 3 bases at V and 5 bases at J, with 17 bases between the two ends. CDR3 size: 15 residues. Germline values: CDR1 SQVTM, CDR2 ANQGSEA. The CDR3 protein is CSVEQPGTYRNTIYF. The CDR3 coding sequence is TGCAGCGTTGAGCAGCCCGGGACATATAGAAACACCATATATTTT. Looking up the rest from reference TRBV29-1 and TRBJ1-3 gives the full variable domain: SAVISQKPSRDICQRGTSLTIQCQVDSQVTMMFWYRQQPGQSLTLIATANQGSEATYESGFVIDKFPISRPNLTFSTLTVSNMSPEDSSIYLCSVEQPGTYRNTIYFGEGSWLTVV.

This clone was recorded a few times. The chain recombines TRBV11-2 with TRBJ2-2; TRBD1 matches at 7 bases. The junction had 10 bases not matched to a gene; V was cut back by 8 bases and J by 4 bases. The CDR3 loop spans 15 amino acids. The germline V gene encodes CDR1 SGHAT and CDR2 FQNNGV. The CDR3 nucleotides are TGTGCCAGCCGACAAACAGGGGCAGGCACCGGGGAGCTGTTTTTT. Translating it yields CASRQTGAGTGELFF. Complete variable domain (other parts from reference TRBV11-2 and TRBJ2-2): EAGVAQSPRYKIIEKRQSVAFWCNPISGHATLYWYQQILGQGPKLLIQFQNNGVVDDSQLPKDRFSAERLKGVDSTLKIQPAKLEDSAVYLCASRQTGAGTGELFFGEGSRLTVL.

The rearrangement uses TRBV9 and TRBJ1-6; no reliable D call. This CDR3 spans 15 amino acids. Germline V gene lookup returns CDR1 SGDLS and CDR2 YYNGEE. V shed 0 bases and J shed 6 bases, with 10 bases lying between them. CDR3 in amino acids: CASSVDPIFNSPLHF. In DNA form, the CDR3 reads TGTGCCAGCAGCGTAGATCCAATTTTTAATTCACCCCTCCACTTT.

Here the CDR3 reads CASSLATGGGGYTF. In DNA form, the CDR3 reads TGTGCCAGCAGCTTAGCGACAGGGGGTGGTGGCTACACCTTC. This sequence joins TRBV7-2 and TRBJ1-2; 9 nucleotides line up with TRBD1. V gave up 0 bases and J gave up 7 bases; unmatched junction bases: 3. Germline assignment: CDR1 SGHTA and CDR2 FQGNSA. The CDR3 contains 14 residues. The whole variable domain, filled in from reference TRBV7-2 and TRBJ1-2, reads GAGVSQSPSNKVTEKGKDVELRCDPISGHTALYWYRQSLGQGLEFLIYFQGNSAPDKSGLPSDRFSAERTGGSVSTLTIQRTQQEDSAVYLCASSLATGGGGYTFGSGTRLTVV.

The rearrangement uses TRBV19 and TRBJ1-5; D is unresolved. V dropped 10 bases and J dropped 2 bases, with 15 bases sitting between them. The CDR3 length is 14 residues. Germline CDR1 LNHDA, CDR2 SQIVND (reference sequence). CDR3 coding DNA: TGTGCCACCGAAGGGAGGTGGGGCAATCAGCCCCAGCATTTT. Its translation: CATEGRWGNQPQHF.

The rearrangement links TRBV27 to TRBJ2-2; 7 positions agree with TRBD2. This CDR3 has 15 amino acids. The V gene end was trimmed by 1 base and the J gene end by 2 bases; junction bases not matched to a gene: 1. The germline V gene encodes CDR1 MNHEY and CDR2 SMNVEV (reference sequence). In DNA form, the CDR3 reads TGTGCCAGCAGTTTATGGGGGGGAAACACCGGGGAGCTGTTTTTT. This sequence encodes CASSLWGGNTGELFF.

The gene calls are TRBV18 and TRBJ2-7; D is possibly TRBD1 (6 bases). There are 14 residues in the CDR3. CDR1 KGHSH and CDR2 LQKENI come from the germline V gene. Trimming cost V 3 bases and J 2 bases, with 11 bases left between them. In DNA, the CDR3 is TGTGCCAGCTCACCCGACAGGTCAACCTACGAGCAGTACTTC. Its translation is CASSPDRSTYEQYF.

This clone was seen only a few times. The rearrangement joins TRBV5-1 to TRBJ2-7; weak D call: TRBD2 (6 bases). V was clipped by 0 bases and J by 0 bases, with 16 bases between them. The CDR3 runs to 17 residues. Germline V lookup: CDR1 SGHRS, CDR2 YFSETQ. CDR3 DNA sequence: TGCGCCAGCAGCTTGGTCAGTGCGATCGGGAGCTCCTACGAGCAGTACTTC. Residues: CASSLVSAIGSSYEQYF.

This clone was seen a handful of times. J is TRBJ2-1 and V is TRBV4-2; D is perhaps TRBD1 (5 bases). The V gene's germline CDR1 is LGHNA and CDR2 YNFKEQ. The CDR3 consists of 15 residues. V lost 0 bases to trimming and J lost 3 bases, with 9 bases between them. The CDR3, as DNA: TGTGCCAGCAGCCAAGAGGGGCAGAGCTACAATGAGCAGTTCTTC. This encodes CASSQEGQSYNEQFF.

This clone was counted a few times. The CDR3 nucleotides are TGTGCCAGCAGCTTCGCCTACGAGCAGTACTTC. Translating gives CASSFAYEQYF. The chain recombines TRBV7-9 with TRBJ2-7; D is undetermined. This CDR3 region has 11 residues. V was cut by 3 bases and J by 2 bases, with 2 bases left in between. Germline CDR1 SEHNR, CDR2 FQNEAQ (reference sequence).

This chain connects TRBV7-9 to TRBJ2-5, with a possible D match to TRBD2 (6 bases). This CDR3 contains 13 residues. Trimming pared 6 bases from V and 2 bases from J, leaving 10 bases between. Germline values: CDR1 SEHNR, CDR2 FQNEAQ (reference sequence). The CDR3 here is CASRMDYQETQYF. For the CDR3, the DNA is TGTGCCAGCAGAATGGACTATCAAGAGACCCAGTACTTC.

This clone has just a few counts. The rearrangement joins TRBV14 to TRBJ2-1; D not resolved. The CDR3 runs 13 residues. Per germline, CDR1 SGHDN and CDR2 FVKESK. V was trimmed by 4 bases and J by 9 bases, leaving 13 bases between them. The CDR3 region has the DNA TGTGCCAGCAGCCTTTCCTATAGAAGTGAGCAGTTCTTC. Its translation is CASSLSYRSEQFF.

This clone was found a few times. The V gene is TRBV2, the J gene TRBJ1-1, with a possible D match to TRBD1 (5 bases). In germline, CDR1 is SNHLY, CDR2 FYNNEI. V lost 2 bases and J lost 0, with 7 bases in between. The CDR3 has 14 amino acids. The CDR3 coding sequence is TGTGCCAGCAGTGAAACAGGCATGAACACTGAAGCTTTCTTT. This gives the protein CASSETGMNTEAFF. Combining the CDR3 with reference TRBV2 and TRBJ1-1 gives the whole variable domain EPEVTQTPSHQVTQMGQEVILRCVPISNHLYFYWYRQILGQKVEFLVSFYNNEISEKSEIFDDQFSVERPDGSNFTLKIRSTKLEDSAMYFCASSETGMNTEAFFGQGTRLTVV.

The CDR3 region has the DNA TGTGCCAGCAGCCGTGGGGGGCGGGGGCACACAGATACGCAGTATTTT. Translating it yields CASSRGGRGHTDTQYF. This chain links TRBV7-9 with TRBJ2-3, with D possibly matching TRBD2 (7 bases). CDR1 and CDR2 from the germline V gene are SEHNR and FQNEAQ (reference sequence). Trimming cost V 5 bases and J 2 bases, with 17 bases left between them. CDR3 length: 16 amino acids.

J is TRBJ1-4 and V is TRBV7-2; TRBD1 matches at 7 bases. With 6 bases clipped from V and 4 bases from J, the junction kept 5 bases outside the gene matches. This CDR3 has 14 amino acids. Germline V gene sequence: CDR1 SGHTA, CDR2 FQGNSA. The CDR3 DNA sequence: TGTGCCAGCAGTCGGACAGGAAATAATGAAAAACTGTTTTTT. This codes for CASSRTGNNEKLFF. The full variable domain, its missing parts supplied by reference TRBV7-2 and TRBJ1-4, is GAGVSQSPSNKVTEKGKDVELRCDPISGHTALYWYRQSLGQGLEFLIYFQGNSAPDKSGLPSDRFSAERTGGSVSTLTIQRTQQEDSAVYLCASSRTGNNEKLFFGSGTQLSVL.

The rearrangement links TRBV25-1 to TRBJ1-2, with D maybe TRBD1 (5 bases). In germline, CDR1 is MGHDK, CDR2 SYGVNS. The CDR3 loop spans 14 amino acids. The germline V and J ends were trimmed by 3 bases and 4 bases, with 12 bases remaining between them. The chain's CDR3 is CASSDAGPVYGYTF. In DNA, the CDR3 is TGTGCCAGCAGTGACGCGGGGCCGGTCTATGGCTACACCTTC.

The DNA of the CDR3 is TGTGCCAGCAGCTTAGGGATGGGGGGGTCTAGCGTAAGGGAGCAGTACTTC. Its translation is CASSLGMGGSSVREQYF. The chain combines TRBV7-2 with TRBJ2-7, with 7 nucleotides matching TRBD2. The CDR3 consists of 17 residues. J lost 7 bases, V lost 1 base, and 16 bases had no gene match. Germline V lookup: CDR1 SGHTA, CDR2 FQGNSA.

J is TRBJ2-2 and V is TRBV4-1; 8 bases are a match to TRBD2. CDR3 length: 17 amino acids. J gave up 0 bases and V 0 bases, and 3 bases lay outside the gene matches. Germline V gene data show CDR1 as MGHRA and CDR2 as YSYEKL. CDR3 sequence: CASSQDPSGPNTGELFF. The CDR3 nucleotides read TGCGCCAGCAGCCAAGATCCTAGCGGGCCGAACACCGGGGAGCTGTTTTTT.

The rearrangement links TRBV7-2 to TRBJ2-7; D is perhaps TRBD2 (7 bases). CDR1 and CDR2 from the germline V gene are SGHTA and FQGNSA. V lost 3 bases to trimming and J lost 0 bases, with 9 bases between them. The CDR3 is 14 amino acids. In DNA, the CDR3 is TGTGCCAGCAGCTTGGGGGGGGCCTCCTACGAGCAGTACTTC. Amino acids: CASSLGGASYEQYF. Full variable domain (remainder filled in from reference TRBV7-2 and TRBJ2-7): GAGVSQSPSNKVTEKGKDVELRCDPISGHTALYWYRQSLGQGLEFLIYFQGNSAPDKSGLPSDRFSAERTGGSVSTLTIQRTQQEDSAVYLCASSLGGASYEQYFGPGTRLTVT.

The chain carries TRBV7-9 and TRBJ2-2, with D tentatively TRBD1 (5 bases). CDR3 length equals 15 residues. Trimming left V 4 bases short and J 0 bases short, with 9 bases between. CDR1 SEHNR and CDR2 FQNEAQ come from the germline V gene (reference sequence). The CDR3 coding sequence is TGTGCCAGCAGCTCCCAGGGCTCGAACACCGGGGAGCTGTTTTTT. Residues: CASSSQGSNTGELFF.

This chain connects TRBV2 to TRBJ1-2, with D tentatively TRBD1 (5 bases). Germline V lookup: CDR1 SNHLY, CDR2 FYNNEI. This CDR3 has 15 residues. The ends were cut back, 6 bases at V and 1 base at J, with 15 bases in the middle. CDR3 DNA: TGTGCCAGCAGAAGATCAGGGCGCGATAACTATGGCTACACCTTC. Translating gives CASRRSGRDNYGYTF.

V and J are TRBV5-1 and TRBJ2-6, with 12 bases identical to TRBD1. V was pared by 4 bases and J by 1 base, with 3 bases of the junction left unmatched. The CDR3 is 17 amino acids. Per the germline V gene, CDR1 is SGHRS and CDR2 is YFSETQ. This CDR3 is CASSAGQGASGANVLTF. CDR3 nucleotide sequence: TGCGCCAGCAGCGCGGGACAGGGGGCGTCTGGGGCCAACGTCCTGACTTTC.

V usage is TRBV4-1 and J usage is TRBJ1-6; TRBD1 aligns across 7 bases. In germline, CDR1 is MGHRA, CDR2 YSYEKL. The CDR3 contains 15 residues. V was pared by 1 base and J by 8 bases, with 5 bases of the junction left unmatched. The chain's CDR3 is CASSQGGRGYSPLHF. CDR3 bases: TGCGCCAGCAGCCAAGGCGGCAGGGGGTATTCACCCCTCCACTTT.